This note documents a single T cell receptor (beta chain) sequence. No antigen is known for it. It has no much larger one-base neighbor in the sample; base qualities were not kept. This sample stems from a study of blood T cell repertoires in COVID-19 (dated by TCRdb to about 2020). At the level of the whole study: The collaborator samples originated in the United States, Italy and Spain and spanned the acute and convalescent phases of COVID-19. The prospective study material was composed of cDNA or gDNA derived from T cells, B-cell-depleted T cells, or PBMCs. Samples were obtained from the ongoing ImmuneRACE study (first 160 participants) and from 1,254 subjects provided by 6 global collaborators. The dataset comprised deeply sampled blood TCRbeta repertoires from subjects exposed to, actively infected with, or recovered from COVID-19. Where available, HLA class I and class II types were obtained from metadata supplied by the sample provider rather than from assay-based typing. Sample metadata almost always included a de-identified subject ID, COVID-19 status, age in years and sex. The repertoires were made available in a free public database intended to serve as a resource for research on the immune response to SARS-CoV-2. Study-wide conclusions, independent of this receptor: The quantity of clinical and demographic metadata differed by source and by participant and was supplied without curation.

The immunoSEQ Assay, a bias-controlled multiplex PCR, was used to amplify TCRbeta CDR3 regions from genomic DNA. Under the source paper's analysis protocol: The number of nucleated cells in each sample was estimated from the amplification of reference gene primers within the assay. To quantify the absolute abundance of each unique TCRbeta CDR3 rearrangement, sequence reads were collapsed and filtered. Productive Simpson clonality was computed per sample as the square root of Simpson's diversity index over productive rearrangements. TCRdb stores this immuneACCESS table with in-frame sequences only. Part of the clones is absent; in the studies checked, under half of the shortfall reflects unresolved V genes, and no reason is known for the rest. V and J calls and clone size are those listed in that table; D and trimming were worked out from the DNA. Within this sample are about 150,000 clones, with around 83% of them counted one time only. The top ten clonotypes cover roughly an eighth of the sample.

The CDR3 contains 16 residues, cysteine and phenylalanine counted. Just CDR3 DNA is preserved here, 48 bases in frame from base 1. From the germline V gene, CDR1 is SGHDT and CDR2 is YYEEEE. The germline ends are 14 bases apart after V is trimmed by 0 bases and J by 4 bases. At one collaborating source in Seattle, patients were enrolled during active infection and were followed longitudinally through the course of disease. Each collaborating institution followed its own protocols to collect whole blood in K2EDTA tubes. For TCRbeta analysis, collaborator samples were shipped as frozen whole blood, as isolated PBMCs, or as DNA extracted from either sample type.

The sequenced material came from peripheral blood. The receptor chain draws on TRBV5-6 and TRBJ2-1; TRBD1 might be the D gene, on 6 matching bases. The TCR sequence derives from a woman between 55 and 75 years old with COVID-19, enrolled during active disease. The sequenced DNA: TGTGCCAGCAGCTTGGCCCGCAGACAGGTTTACAATGAGCAGTTCTTC. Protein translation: CASSLARRQVYNEQFF.